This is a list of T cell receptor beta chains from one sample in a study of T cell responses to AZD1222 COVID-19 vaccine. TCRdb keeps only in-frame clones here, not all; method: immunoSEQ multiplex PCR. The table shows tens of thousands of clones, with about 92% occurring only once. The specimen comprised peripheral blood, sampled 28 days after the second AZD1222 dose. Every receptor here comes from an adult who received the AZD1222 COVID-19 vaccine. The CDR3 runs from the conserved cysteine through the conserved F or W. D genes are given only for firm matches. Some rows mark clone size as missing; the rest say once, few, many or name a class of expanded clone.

cdr3_nt: TGTGCCAGCAGCCAAGAAGGGACGGGACCCTACGAGCAGTACTTC
cdr3_aa: CASSQEGTGPYEQYF
cdr3_length: 15
clone_size: -
d_call: -
j_call: TRBJ2-7
v_call: TRBV4-2

cdr3_nt: TGTGCCAGCAGTTTATTGGGACTAGCGGGAGGGATAGTCGGCGGGAATGAGCAGTTCTTC
cdr3_aa: CASSLLGLAGGIVGGNEQFF
cdr3_length: 20
clone_size: -
d_call: TRBD2
j_call: TRBJ2-1
v_call: TRBV27

cdr3_nt: TGTGCCAGCAGTTCCCGGACAGGATACGAGCAGTACTTC
cdr3_aa: CASSSRTGYEQYF
cdr3_length: 13
clone_size: -
d_call: TRBD1
j_call: TRBJ2-7
v_call: TRBV27

cdr3_nt: TGTGCCAGCAGCCTTAAGGACGGAGTGACTAGCGTCACAGATACGCAGTATTTT
cdr3_aa: CASSLKDGVTSVTDTQYF
cdr3_length: 18
clone_size: -
d_call: TRBD2
j_call: TRBJ2-3
v_call: TRBV4-2

cdr3_nt: TGTGCCTTGGTTAGCGGAAGGTCCTACAATGAGCAGTTCTTC
cdr3_aa: CALVSGRSYNEQFF
cdr3_length: 14
clone_size: -
d_call: -
j_call: TRBJ2-1
v_call: TRBV30

cdr3_nt: TGTGCCAGCAGCGTAGGCTACCCGGGACAGGAGGGCGAGCAGTACTTC
cdr3_aa: CASSVGYPGQEGEQYF
cdr3_length: 16
clone_size: -
d_call: TRBD1
j_call: TRBJ2-7
v_call: TRBV9

cdr3_nt: TGTGCCACCAGCAGACAAGCGGGAGCCTATAATTCACCCCTCCACTTT
cdr3_aa: CATSRQAGAYNSPLHF
cdr3_length: 16
clone_size: -
d_call: -
j_call: TRBJ1-6
v_call: TRBV15

cdr3_nt: TGTGCCAGCAGCATGGGACAGACCTACGAGCAGTACTTC
cdr3_aa: CASSMGQTYEQYF
cdr3_length: 13
clone_size: -
d_call: TRBD1
j_call: TRBJ2-7
v_call: TRBV9

cdr3_nt: TGTGCCAGCAGCCCTTGGACAGGTAATGAAAAACTGTTTTTT
cdr3_aa: CASSPWTGNEKLFF
cdr3_length: 14
clone_size: -
d_call: TRBD1
j_call: TRBJ1-4
v_call: TRBV4-2

cdr3_nt: TGTGCCAGCAGTGAAAATACGCAGTATTTT
cdr3_aa: CASSENTQYF
cdr3_length: 10
clone_size: -
d_call: -
j_call: TRBJ2-3
v_call: TRBV2

cdr3_nt: TGTGCCAGCTCACTCGGACAGGACTATGGCTACACCTTC
cdr3_aa: CASSLGQDYGYTF
cdr3_length: 13
clone_size: -
d_call: TRBD1
j_call: TRBJ1-2
v_call: TRBV18

cdr3_nt: TGTGCCACCAGCGAAGGGACAGGGTATTCCTACGAGCAGTACTTC
cdr3_aa: CATSEGTGYSYEQYF
cdr3_length: 15
clone_size: -
d_call: TRBD1
j_call: TRBJ2-7
v_call: TRBV24-1

cdr3_nt: TGTGCCACCAGCCAAGACCAATTGTATAATTCACCCCTCCACTTT
cdr3_aa: CATSQDQLYNSPLHF
cdr3_length: 15
clone_size: -
d_call: -
j_call: TRBJ1-6
v_call: TRBV15

cdr3_nt: TGTGCCTGGAGTGGGGATTTAGGGCAGCCCCAGCATTTT
cdr3_aa: CAWSGDLGQPQHF
cdr3_length: 13
clone_size: -
d_call: -
j_call: TRBJ1-5
v_call: TRBV30

cdr3_nt: TGCAGCGTTTCGAATTCCTACGGGAACACTGAAGCTTTCTTT
cdr3_aa: CSVSNSYGNTEAFF
cdr3_length: 14
clone_size: -
d_call: -
j_call: TRBJ1-1
v_call: TRBV29-1

cdr3_nt: TGTGCCACCAGTGATTCTCCAGGGGATGAGCAGTACTTC
cdr3_aa: CATSDSPGDEQYF
cdr3_length: 13
clone_size: -
d_call: -
j_call: TRBJ2-7
v_call: TRBV24-1

cdr3_nt: TGTGCCAGCAGTTTCGAAGAGACCCAGTACTTC
cdr3_aa: CASSFEETQYF
cdr3_length: 11
clone_size: -
d_call: -
j_call: TRBJ2-5
v_call: TRBV2

cdr3_nt: TGTGCCAGCAGTTCTGGACAGGGGGACTATGGCTACACCTTC
cdr3_aa: CASSSGQGDYGYTF
cdr3_length: 14
clone_size: once
d_call: TRBD1
j_call: TRBJ1-2
v_call: TRBV28

cdr3_nt: TGTGCCAGCAGCGTAGGAGGTAGCGGGAGGGTCCGAAGCACAGATACGCAGTATTTT
cdr3_aa: CASSVGGSGRVRSTDTQYF
cdr3_length: 19
clone_size: -
d_call: TRBD2
j_call: TRBJ2-3
v_call: TRBV9

cdr3_nt: TGTGCCAGCAGTTCCATAGCGGGAGGGCGGTACACCGGGGAGCTGTTTTTT
cdr3_aa: CASSSIAGGRYTGELFF
cdr3_length: 17
clone_size: few
d_call: TRBD2
j_call: TRBJ2-2
v_call: TRBV27

cdr3_nt: TGTGCCAGCAGCGCCCCTAGACAGAGCAATCAGCCCCAGCATTTT
cdr3_aa: CASSAPRQSNQPQHF
cdr3_length: 15
clone_size: -
d_call: -
j_call: TRBJ1-5
v_call: TRBV6-5

cdr3_nt: TGTGCCAGTTCGATAGGGGACTACCCCTCTGGGGCCAACGTCCTGACTTTC
cdr3_aa: CASSIGDYPSGANVLTF
cdr3_length: 17
clone_size: -
d_call: TRBD2
j_call: TRBJ2-6
v_call: TRBV19

cdr3_nt: TGCGCCAGCAGCCCCTTGGGACTAGCGGGAGGGGGGTCCTACAATGAGCAGTTCTTC
cdr3_aa: CASSPLGLAGGGSYNEQFF
cdr3_length: 19
clone_size: few
d_call: TRBD2
j_call: TRBJ2-1
v_call: TRBV4-1